Shown below are 13 T cell receptor beta chains from a single sample sequenced in a study of PD-L1 blockade in urothelial cancer. Produced via immunoSEQ multiplex PCR; TCRdb's table is partial and in-frame only. The data contain roughly 49,000 clones, about 86% of them singletons. Time point: pretreatment peripheral blood. The specimen was PBMCs, collected around atezolizumab (anti-PD-L1) treatment. These receptors were obtained from a man aged 55 to 70 with urothelial cancer.

The chain links TRBV6-6 to TRBJ1-1; 10 bases line up with TRBD1. The germline V gene encodes CDR1 MNHNY and CDR2 SVGAGI (reference sequence). The V gene end was trimmed by 4 bases and the J gene end by 0 bases; junction bases not matched to a gene: 5. The CDR3 covers 16 residues. CDR3 protein: CASSFGTGALNTEAFF. Here the CDR3 DNA reads TGTGCCAGCAGTTTTGGGACAGGGGCGCTGAACACTGAAGCTTTCTTT.

The chain uses TRBV5-6 and TRBJ2-1, with D possibly TRBD2 on 6 matching bases. The germline V gene has CDR1 SGHDT and CDR2 YYEEEE. CDR3 length equals 17 residues. V lost 1 base and J 0 bases, leaving 14 bases between the germline ends. The CDR3 DNA reads as TGTGCCAGCAGCTTGTCTACTAGCCTATACTCCTACAATGAGCAGTTCTTC. As protein: CASSLSTSLYSYNEQFF. Based on the CDR3 plus reference TRBV5-6 and TRBJ2-1, the full variable domain is DAGVTQSPTHLIKTRGQQVTLRCSPKSGHDTVSWYQQALGQGPQFIFQYYEEEERQRGNFPDRFSGHQFPNYSSELNVNALLLGDSALYLCASSLSTSLYSYNEQFFGPGTRLTVL.

The chain recombines TRBV30 with TRBJ1-1; the D gene is possibly TRBD1 (5 bases). V dropped 3 bases and J dropped 4 bases, with 18 bases sitting between them. Germline lookup yields CDR1 GTSNPN and CDR2 SVGIG (reference sequence). CDR3 length equals 15 residues. CDR3 nucleotides: TGTGCCTGGAGCGGGAACCTTCCGGGGGTCACTGAAGCTTTCTTT. Its translation is CAWSGNLPGVTEAFF. The whole variable domain, filled in from reference TRBV30 and TRBJ1-1, reads SQTIHQWPATLVQPVGSPLSLECTVEGTSNPNLYWYRQAAGRGLQLLFYSVGIGQISSEVPQNLSASRPQDRQFILSSKKLLLSDSGFYLCAWSGNLPGVTEAFFGQGTRLTVV.

The CDR3, as DNA: TGTGCCAGCAGTTTATCATTCGGGAGGGGATCCTACGAGCAGTACTTC. Translation: CASSLSFGRGSYEQYF. V is TRBV27 and J is TRBJ2-7; 8 nucleotides line up with TRBD2. V shed 0 bases and J 1 base; nucleotides not matched to a gene: 5. CDR1 and CDR2 (germline): MNHEY, SMNVEV (reference sequence). CDR3 length: 16 amino acids.

The chain has TRBV7-3 and TRBJ1-1; possible D gene TRBD1, 6 bases. V was pared by 1 base and J by 7 bases, with 16 bases between. The germline gives CDR1 SGHTA, CDR2 FQGTGA. The CDR3 runs 15 residues. The DNA of the CDR3 is TGTGCCAGCAGCTTAAGGGGCCAGAGAGGGGGTGAAGCTTTCTTT. Its protein product is CASSLRGQRGGEAFF.

The rearrangement joins TRBV7-9 to TRBJ2-7, with 8 bases aligning to TRBD1. CDR3 length: 12 residues. V shed 3 bases, J shed 6 bases, and the junction held 1 base outside the gene matches. CDR1 and CDR2 from the germline V gene are SEHNR and FQNEAQ (reference sequence). The CDR3 DNA sequence: TGTGCCAGCAGCTTTACAGGGGGCGAGCAGTACTTC. Residues: CASSFTGGEQYF. Complete variable domain (other parts from reference TRBV7-9 and TRBJ2-7): DTGVSQNPRHKITKRGQNVTFRCDPISEHNRLYWYRQTLGQGPEFLTYFQNEAQLEKSRLLSDRFSAERPKGSFSTLEIQRTEQGDSAMYLCASSFTGGEQYFGPGTRLTVT.

V is TRBV5-1 and J is TRBJ1-6; D gene ambiguous. There are 14 residues in the CDR3. Germline CDR1 is SGHRS and CDR2 is YFSETQ. V was cut by 0 bases and J by 10 bases, with 11 bases left in between. In DNA form, the CDR3 reads TGCGCCAGCAGCTTGGCGGCGGAGGGATCACCCCTCCACTTT. Translated, it gives CASSLAAEGSPLHF.

This chain connects TRBV15 to TRBJ2-1; D may be TRBD2 (6 bases). CDR1 LNHNV and CDR2 YYDKDF come from the germline V gene (reference sequence). CDR3 length: 15 amino acids. Trimming pared 2 bases from V and 3 bases from J, leaving 11 bases between. The CDR3 DNA reads TGTGCCACCAGCAGACCGGGAGCCAGCTACAATGAGCAGTTCTTC. It is translated as CATSRPGASYNEQFF. The complete variable domain, with remaining parts taken from reference TRBV15 and TRBJ2-1, reads DAMVIQNPRYQVTQFGKPVTLSCSQTLNHNVMYWYQQKSSQAPKLLFHYYDKDFNNEADTPDNFQSRRPNTSFCFLDIRSPGLGDTAMYLCATSRPGASYNEQFFGPGTRLTVL.

V and J are TRBV10-3 and TRBJ2-1; D may be TRBD1 (6 bases). Trimming removed 4 bases at V and 5 bases at J, with 15 bases between. Germline assignment: CDR1 ENHRY and CDR2 SYGVKD. This CDR3 has 15 residues. The CDR3 nucleotides read TGTGCCATCAGTGGCCGACAGGAAGGCCACAATGAGCAGTTCTTC. Translation gives CAISGRQEGHNEQFF.

This chain links TRBV29-1 with TRBJ1-5, with a possible D match to TRBD1 (5 bases). The CDR3 consists of 16 residues. Germline-derived CDR1 and CDR2 are SQVTM and ANQGSEA. V lost 1 base and J 3 bases, leaving 16 bases between the germline ends. CDR3 sequence: CSVEVSTGGLNQPQHF. The CDR3 nucleotides read TGCAGCGTTGAAGTGAGCACAGGAGGGCTCAATCAGCCCCAGCATTTT.

This clone was observed a handful of times. This rearrangement joins TRBV30 to TRBJ2-1; 7 bases agree with TRBD2. CDR1 and CDR2 from the germline V gene are GTSNPN and SVGIG (reference sequence). This CDR3 contains 16 residues. The CDR3 coding sequence is TGTGCTATCCGGTCCGGGGAACCGGGGGGCTACAATGAGCAGTTCTTC. Protein sequence: CAIRSGEPGGYNEQFF.

The J gene is TRBJ1-2, the V gene TRBV6-5; D is perhaps TRBD1 (6 bases). The CDR3 is made up of 15 amino acids. Germline V gives CDR1 MNHEY, CDR2 SVGAGI. V lost 6 bases and J 4 bases, leaving 18 bases between the germline ends. The CDR3 nucleotides are TGTGCCAGCAGGCCGACCGGGACACTACCCTATGGCTACACCTTC. As protein: CASRPTGTLPYGYTF.

V usage is TRBV7-2 and J usage is TRBJ2-1; a weak D match, TRBD2 (6 bases). With 1 base removed from V and 3 bases from J, the gap between germline ends came to 19 bases. The CDR3 length is 18 residues. CDR1 SGHTA and CDR2 FQGNSA come from the germline V gene. CDR3 in amino acids: CASSLGLARGSRYNEQFF. CDR3 DNA: TGTGCCAGCAGCTTAGGTCTAGCGCGGGGTTCGCGCTACAATGAGCAGTTCTTC.